The entry below describes one T cell receptor (beta chain). The sample belongs to a study of blood T cell repertoires in COVID-19. Overall study: COVID-19 samples, acute and convalescent, were from the United States, Italy and Spain. PBMCs, B-cell-depleted T cells, or T cells provided the cDNA or gDNA that made up the material.

One Seattle source followed patients from active infection through their disease course. Trimming took 6 bases from V and 11 from J; bases not matched to a gene: 14. The CDR3 is made up of 14 amino acids. Germline CDR1 GTSNPN, CDR2 SVGIG (reference sequence). Source study methods: Researchers report that nucleated cell counts were estimated from reference gene primer amplification. The method was immunoSEQ multiplex PCR; TCRdb's version includes in-frame clones alone and lacks a portion of them. V, J and clone size were drawn from that table, and D and trimming were deduced from the DNA. The sample gives some 50,000 clones, about 92% of which show up once; approximately 1% is in the top ten.

Sequenced sample: peripheral blood. The sequence came from a man between 60 and 70 years old with COVID-19, enrolled during active disease. The V call is TRBV30, the J call TRBJ2-1, with 9 bases matching TRBD2. The CDR3 protein is CACRRLAANEKQFF. CDR3 nucleotide sequence: TGTGCCTGCCGTAGACTAGCGGCGAATGAAAAGCAGTTCTTC.